This T cell receptor beta chain was sequenced in a study of CD8 T cells in Susac syndrome. Random hexamers were used to reverse transcribe about 0.5 to 1 ug of RNA. Amplification of TCR beta CDR3 used immunoSEQ multiplex PCR across 54 Vbeta and 13 Jbeta. TCRdb reprocessed the immunoSEQ multiplex PCR reads with MiXCR, giving one entry per CDR3 protein. The table includes around 200,000 distinct CDR3 sequences, around nine tenths detected once. TCR beta sequencing was performed on blood CD8+ and CD4+ T cells. Treatment-naive patients with stable or active relapsing-remitting disease were the multiple sclerosis controls. CD8+ and CD4+ T cells were negatively isolated; TEMRA cells were FACS-enriched. Sequencing was performed on CD8+ T cells from PBMCs. The receptor comes from a human donor with multiple sclerosis.

Written as DNA, the CDR3 is TGTGCCAGCAGCTTACGGCCTAGCTTCAGGGAGACCCAGTACTTC. Its protein is CASSLRPSFRETQYF. The chain combines TRBV7-8 with TRBJ2-5, with D possibly being TRBD2 (5 bases). Trimming pared 2 bases from V and 5 bases from J, leaving 15 bases between. This CDR3 spans 15 amino acids. Germline-derived CDR1 and CDR2 are SGHVS and FQNEAQ.